This T cell receptor beta chain stems from a study of T cells after posttransplantation cyclophosphamide. General observations from the study: After PTCy, TRB diversity resembled that of CNI/methotrexate controls. Skin or GI-infiltrating T cells shared few TRB sequences with blood.

This clone showed up just once. Its cognate antigen is unknown. The table came from immunoSEQ multiplex PCR; TCRdb's copy has only in-frame clones and leaves some out. Of roughly 32,000 clones in the sample, over 80% are singletons; the top ten hold 0.2% to 0.3%. V dropped 3 bases and J dropped 7 bases, with 10 bases sitting between them. Germline V gene data show CDR1 as MRHNA and CDR2 as SNTAGT. The CDR3 extends over 13 amino acids. The naive gate required viable CD3+CD4+ or CD3+CD8+ cells with CCR7+CD45RA+CD45RO-CD95-CD27+CD28+ phenotype. The related graft donor's blood sample was taken on the day of bone marrow donation.

Sequenced sample: naive CD4+ T cells sorted from PBMCs. V usage is TRBV6-4 and J usage is TRBJ1-5; weak D call: TRBD1 (5 bases). The origin of this receptor is a woman aged 55 to 70 in good health, CMV-negative, and a related stem cell transplant donor. CDR3 DNA: TGTGCCAGCAGTGAGATGACAGACCAGCCCCAGCATTTT. It yields the protein CASSEMTDQPQHF.